The rows below give T cell receptor beta chains drawn from one sample of a study of CD8 T cells in ankylosing spondylitis. Each CDR3 protein is one row after TCRdb ran MiXCR on the 5' RACE reads. The repertoire holds about 420,000 distinct CDR3 sequences, with about a fifth as singletons. The sample comprised blood, either unsorted or a sorted T cell fraction (not recorded which). Source of these receptors: a male donor with ankylosing spondylitis. Both conserved end residues are part of each CDR3. Some rows mark clone size as missing; the rest say once, few, many or name a class of expanded clone.

v_gene: TRBV7-9
abundance: -
j_gene: TRBJ2-1
CDR3aa: CASSPYRGAYNEQFF

v_gene: TRBV10-3
abundance: few
j_gene: TRBJ2-3
CDR3aa: CAISGARLGLEDTQYF

v_gene: TRBV3-1
abundance: -
j_gene: TRBJ1-5
CDR3aa: CASSLPRDRWDQPQHF

v_gene: TRBV25-1
abundance: few
j_gene: TRBJ1-1
CDR3aa: CASSQLGGGRNTEAFF

v_gene: TRBV18
abundance: -
j_gene: TRBJ1-5
CDR3aa: CASSPWTDQPQHF

v_gene: TRBV20-1
abundance: few
j_gene: TRBJ1-1
CDR3aa: CSASGQRRAEAFF

v_gene: TRBV28
abundance: -
j_gene: TRBJ1-2
CDR3aa: CASRVPSGAWNYGYTF

v_gene: TRBV5-1
abundance: few
j_gene: TRBJ2-1
CDR3aa: CASSLAGGITSGEQFF

v_gene: TRBV4-2
abundance: -
j_gene: TRBJ2-1
CDR3aa: CASSQDGQYNEQFF

v_gene: TRBV7-3
abundance: few
j_gene: TRBJ2-3
CDR3aa: CASSLTSQGPQYF